The 25 T cell receptor beta chains below were found in one sample sequenced in a study of blood T cells in healthy people across ages. With a J-beta primer mix and a sample-barcoded 5' primer, a second PCR ran about 7 to 11 cycles. MiXCR, applied by TCRdb to the 5' RACE reads, yields one record per CDR3 protein. This sample has 1.8 million or so distinct CDR3 sequences, with roughly 43% found just once. The sequenced material came from blood. Receptors were obtained from a human donor in good health.

Many counts were recorded for this clonotype. V is TRBV20-1 and J is TRBJ1-1; possible D gene TRBD1, 6 bases. The CDR3 is made up of 14 amino acids. Deletions cut 4 bases from V and 0 bases from J, with 12 bases between. The germline V gene encodes CDR1 DFQATT and CDR2 SNEGSKA (reference sequence). As DNA, the CDR3 is TGCAGTGCTACCCCCCCAGGGGTGAACACTGAAGCTTTCTTT. Protein product: CSATPPGVNTEAFF.

The V call is TRBV7-2, the J call TRBJ1-6; a possible D gene is TRBD1 (6 bases). The V end lost 1 base, the J end lost 7 bases, and 11 bases lay between the germline ends. In germline, CDR1 is SGHTA, CDR2 FQGNSA. The CDR3 is 15 amino acids. In DNA, the CDR3 is TGTGCCAGCAGCTTAGAGAGGGGGACCAATTCACCCCTCCACTTT. This sequence encodes CASSLERGTNSPLHF.

The chain links TRBV11-2 to TRBJ1-1, with D perhaps matching TRBD1 (5 bases). Trimming shortened V by 10 bases and J by 0 bases, and 15 bases separated the two germline ends. Germline V gene sequence: CDR1 SGHAT, CDR2 FQNNGV. The CDR3 length is 14 residues. In nucleotides, the CDR3 is TGTGCCACTACTATCGGGGACCTGAACACTGAAGCTTTCTTT. This translates into CATTIGDLNTEAFF.

The CDR3 DNA is TGCGCCAGCAGCTTGTTGGGAGTCTCCAATGAGCAGTTCTTC. Encoded protein: CASSLLGVSNEQFF. J is TRBJ2-1 and V is TRBV5-1, with D maybe TRBD2 (5 bases). CDR3 size: 14 residues. Per the germline V gene, CDR1 is SGHRS and CDR2 is YFSETQ. Trimming left V 1 base short and J 6 bases short, with 11 bases between.

The J gene is TRBJ2-3, the V gene TRBV27; the D gene could be TRBD1 or TRBD2 (6 bases each). V was clipped by 4 bases and J by 3 bases, with 23 bases between them. CDR1 and CDR2 from the germline V gene are MNHEY and SMNVEV (reference sequence). The CDR3 is made up of 18 amino acids. The CDR3 spells CASSSSSAGGLNTDTQYF. The CDR3 DNA is TGTGCCAGCAGTTCCTCTTCGGCCGGGGGCCTTAATACAGATACGCAGTATTTT.

This chain links TRBV12-3 or TRBV12-4 with TRBJ1-1, with 10 bases aligning to TRBD1. With 5 bases clipped from V and 7 bases from J, the junction kept 7 bases outside the gene matches. CDR3 size: 14 residues. CDR3 protein: CASSPWTGGNEAFF. DNA of the CDR3: TGTGCCAGCAGTCCGTGGACAGGGGGAAATGAAGCTTTCTTT.

This clonotype appeared a few times. V and J are TRBV9 and TRBJ1-2; D gene uncertain. The germline V gene encodes CDR1 SGDLS and CDR2 YYNGEE. The V end lost 5 bases, the J end lost 3 bases, and 11 bases lay between the germline ends. This CDR3 has 13 residues. The chain's CDR3 is CASRGSGYYGYTF. The CDR3 coding sequence is TGTGCCAGCAGGGGTTCAGGATACTATGGCTACACCTTC.

Worth noting for this clonotype: Germline and junction disagree at one end, which may indicate a read error. The chain carries TRBV4-3 and TRBJ2-5, with a weak D call TRBD1 (5 bases). The DNA end lines up better with TRBJ2-7; the J call may be wrong. The CDR3 runs 13 residues. Germline-derived CDR1 and CDR2 are LGHNA and YSLEER. CDR3 DNA: TGCGCCGGCAGCCGGAATCAGGGATCCGAGCAGTACTTC. Protein: CAGSRNQGSEQYF.

A few counts support this clonotype. The V gene is TRBV2, the J gene TRBJ2-3; D ambiguous. This CDR3 region has 14 residues. CDR1 is SNHLY, CDR2 FYNNEI, per germline. Trimming removed 4 bases from V and 2 bases from J, with 10 bases in between. The CDR3 bases are TGTGCCAGCAGTGTTGCGCGTTTCACAGATACGCAGTATTTT. Its protein is CASSVARFTDTQYF.

This clonotype was detected only a few times. This rearrangement joins TRBV11-3 to TRBJ2-1, with 15 bases aligning to TRBD2. V trimming: 5 bases; J trimming: 10 bases; junction bases outside the gene matches: 3. CDR3 length equals 14 residues. Germline V lookup: CDR1 SGHNT, CDR2 YENEEA. CDR3 nucleotide sequence: TGTGCCAGCAGCCAGGGGACTAGCGGGGGGGAGCAGTTCTTC. Its translation: CASSQGTSGGEQFF.

A word on this clonotype: Since a much larger clone is just one base distant, this may be a read error. This chain links TRBV2 with TRBJ2-4; TRBD1 matches at 8 bases. CDR3 length equals 14 residues. Germline V lookup: CDR1 SNHLY, CDR2 FYNNEI. The CDR3 here is CASRQGAAKDIQYF. The CDR3, as DNA: TGTGCCAGCAGGCAGGGGGCGGCCAAAGACATTCAGTACTTC.

J is TRBJ2-3 and V is TRBV20-1; 7 nucleotides match TRBD2. Germline-derived CDR1 and CDR2 are DFQATT and SNEGSKA (reference sequence). The CDR3 is 19 residues long. Unmatched junction bases numbered 21, after V lost 3 bases and J lost 3 bases. DNA of the CDR3: TGCAGTGCTAGGACATTTAGCGTTGGAAGCGGGGCCACGACAGATACGCAGTATTTT. This encodes CSARTFSVGSGATTDTQYF.

This chain uses TRBV5-1 with TRBJ2-4; 7 bases map to TRBD1. The J call is in doubt because the DNA end fits TRBJ2-7 better. The CDR3 runs 14 residues. Germline V lookup: CDR1 SGHRS, CDR2 YFSETQ. The CDR3 loop reads CASSLGQMAYEQYF. The CDR3 bases are TGCGCCAGCAGCCTGGGACAGATGGCCTACGAGCAGTACTTC.

The chain carries TRBV20-1 and TRBJ1-6; tentatively, D is TRBD1 (5 bases). Germline lookup yields CDR1 DFQATT and CDR2 SNEGSKA (reference sequence). CDR3 size: 17 residues. CDR3 sequence: CSAPDSYPMIGNSPLHF. The CDR3, as DNA: TGCAGCGCCCCCGACAGCTACCCAATGATCGGGAATTCACCCCTCCACTTT.

This rearrangement joins TRBV5-1 to TRBJ1-6; 8 bases agree with TRBD1. CDR1 and CDR2 (germline): SGHRS, YFSETQ. The CDR3 covers 15 residues. V dropped 4 bases and J dropped 7; count of bases not matched to a gene: 7. In DNA, the CDR3 is TGCGCCAGCAGCAGCGCTACAGGGGGGAATTCACCCCTCCACTTT. Amino acid sequence: CASSSATGGNSPLHF. The full variable domain, rest sourced from reference TRBV5-1 and TRBJ1-6, is KAGVTQTPRYLIKTRGQQVTLSCSPISGHRSVSWYQQTPGQGLQFLFEYFSETQRNKGNFPGRFSGRQFSNSRSEMNVSTLELGDSALYLCASSSATGGNSPLHFGNGTRLTVT.

This clonotype was recorded a few times. The CDR3 DNA follows: TGTGCCAGCAGTTATCCAACCTTGGGCAGACGGCGTCAGCATTTT. Translated: CASSYPTLGRRRQHF. This chain links TRBV6-2 or TRBV6-3 with TRBJ1-5; no definite D call. The CDR3 spans 15 residues. V was trimmed by 3 bases and J by 13 bases, leaving 22 bases between them. Germline CDR1 and CDR2: MNHEY and SVGEGT.

On this clonotype: The junction shows a germline mismatch at one end, possibly a read error. The chain uses TRBV7-7 and TRBJ2-1, with TRBD2 matching over 8 bases. The germline V gene encodes CDR1 SSHAT and CDR2 FNYEAQ (reference sequence). This CDR3 comprises 16 residues. The DNA of the CDR3 is TGTGCTAGCAGCTTAGCAGGACAGCGGGGGCGGGGTGAGCAGTTCTTC. It encodes CASSLAGQRGRGEQFF.

The V and J genes are TRBV29-1 and TRBJ2-1, with 9 bases lining up with TRBD1. There are 13 residues in the CDR3. In germline, CDR1 is SQVTM, CDR2 ANQGSEA. V was clipped by 4 bases and J by 7 bases; unmatched bases: 5. The CDR3 reads CSVGTGTGNEQFF. The DNA for the CDR3 is TGCAGCGTTGGAACCGGGACAGGGAATGAGCAGTTCTTC.

This clonotype was found many times. The chain couples TRBV7-6 to TRBJ2-1; D is unresolved. Germline CDR1 SGHVS, CDR2 FNYEAQ. V lost 5 bases, J lost 0 bases, and 14 bases lay in between. The CDR3 is 16 amino acids. CDR3 in DNA: TGTGCCAGCAGCCCCTTCCCACTGTGCTCCTACAATGAGCAGTTCTTC. This encodes CASSPFPLCSYNEQFF.

The J gene is TRBJ2-6, the V gene TRBV11-2, with D unclear. Trimming stripped 5 bases from V and 0 bases from J, with 11 bases between. This CDR3 contains 16 residues. The germline CDR1 and CDR2 sequences are SGHAT and FQNNGV. The CDR3 is CASSTWADSGANVLTF. CDR3 DNA sequence: TGTGCCAGCAGCACATGGGCGGACTCTGGGGCCAACGTCCTGACTTTC. Full variable domain (rest looked up from reference TRBV11-2 and TRBJ2-6): EAGVAQSPRYKIIEKRQSVAFWCNPISGHATLYWYQQILGQGPKLLIQFQNNGVVDDSQLPKDRFSAERLKGVDSTLKIQPAKLEDSAVYLCASSTWADSGANVLTFGAGSRLTVL.

This chain links TRBV12-3 or TRBV12-4 with TRBJ1-6, with no clear D. Trimming removed 1 base at V and 8 bases at J, with 15 bases between. The CDR3 has 16 amino acids. The DNA of the CDR3 is TGTGCCAGCAGTTTAGGAGGCGGACGATTATATTCACCCCTCCACTTT. As protein: CASSLGGGRLYSPLHF.

This clonotype was recorded a few times. The rearrangement links TRBV7-2 to TRBJ1-2, with TRBD1 identical over 12 bases. Germline CDR1 and CDR2: SGHTA and FQGNSA. V trimming: 3 bases; J trimming: 6 bases; junction bases outside the gene matches: 8. This CDR3 is 16 amino acids long. CDR3 bases: TGTGCCAGCAGCTTTACCATCGGGACAGGGGGCAATGGCTACACCTTC. Residues: CASSFTIGTGGNGYTF.

The V call is TRBV30, the J call TRBJ2-3; 16 nucleotides match TRBD2. Trimming removed 2 bases from V and 2 bases from J; junction bases left unmatched: 10. The CDR3 runs 19 residues. Germline CDR1 and CDR2: GTSNPN and SVGIG (reference sequence). The chain's CDR3 is CAWSRPGTSGGANTDTQYF. The CDR3, as DNA: TGTGCCTGGAGTCGTCCCGGGACTAGCGGGGGGGCCAACACAGATACGCAGTATTTT.

This chain links TRBV11-3 with TRBJ2-1, with D perhaps matching TRBD2 (5 bases). Trimming shortened V by 3 bases and J by 7 bases, and 13 bases separated the two germline ends. Germline CDR1 reads SGHNT; CDR2 reads YENEEA. The CDR3 is 14 amino acids. The CDR3 loop reads CASSFEFSGNEQFF. The CDR3 DNA follows: TGTGCCAGCAGCTTTGAGTTTTCGGGGAATGAGCAGTTCTTC.

Note on this clonotype: The junction does not match germline at one end; this may be a read error. This chain connects TRBV4-2 to TRBJ2-1, with 9 bases lining up with TRBD1. This CDR3 has 16 amino acids. Germline lookup yields CDR1 LGHNA and CDR2 YNFKEQ. CDR3 protein: CAGSQGKQGAFNEQFF. The DNA for the CDR3 is TGTGCCGGCAGCCAAGGTAAACAGGGGGCCTTCAATGAGCAGTTCTTC.